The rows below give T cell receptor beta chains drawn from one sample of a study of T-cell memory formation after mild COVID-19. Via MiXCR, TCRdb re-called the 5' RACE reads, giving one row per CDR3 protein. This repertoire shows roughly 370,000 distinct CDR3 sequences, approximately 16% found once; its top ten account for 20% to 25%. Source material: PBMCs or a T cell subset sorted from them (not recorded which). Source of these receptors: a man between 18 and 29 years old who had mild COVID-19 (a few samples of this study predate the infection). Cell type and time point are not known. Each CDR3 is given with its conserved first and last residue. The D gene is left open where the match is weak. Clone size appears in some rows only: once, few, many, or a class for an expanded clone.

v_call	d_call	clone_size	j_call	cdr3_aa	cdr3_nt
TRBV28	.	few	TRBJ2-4	CASRTQGGYIQYF	TGTGCCAGCAGGACACAGGGAGGGTACATTCAGTACTTC
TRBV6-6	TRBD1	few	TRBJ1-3	CASSYTFSRTGGNTIYF	TGTGCCAGCAGTTACACTTTTTCCCGGACAGGTGGAAACACCATATATTTT
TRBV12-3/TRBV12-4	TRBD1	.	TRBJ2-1	CASRFSGTGYNEQFF	TGTGCCAGCAGATTCTCCGGGACAGGGTACAATGAGCAGTTCTTC
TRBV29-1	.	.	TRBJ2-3	CSVVLQGNVWNTDTQYF	TGCAGCGTTGTCCTCCAGGGTAATGTTTGGAATACAGATACGCAGTATTTT
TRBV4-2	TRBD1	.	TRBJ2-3	CASSRAGGGDFTDTQYF	TGTGCCAGCAGCCGCGCAGGGGGCGGGGATTTCACAGATACGCAGTATTTT
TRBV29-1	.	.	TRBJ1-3	CSAREGAGNTIYF	TGCAGCGCCCGCGAGGGGGCTGGAAACACCATATATTTT
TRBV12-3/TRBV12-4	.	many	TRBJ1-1	CASRTSMEGTEAFF	TGTGCCAGCAGGACTTCAATGGAAGGAACTGAAGCTTTCTTT
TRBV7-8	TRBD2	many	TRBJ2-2	CASSWTGTSPGELFF	TGTGCCAGCAGCTGGACCGGGACTAGTCCCGGGGAGCTGTTTTTT
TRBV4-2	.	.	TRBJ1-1	CASSQDLGQVVAFF	TGTGCCAGCAGCCAAGATCTGGGCCAGGTGGTGGCTTTCTTT
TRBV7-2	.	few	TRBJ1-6	CASSLGARTNSPLHF	TGTGCCAGCAGCTTAGGCGCCAGGACGAATTCACCCCTCCACTTT
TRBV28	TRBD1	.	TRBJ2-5	CATTTGQERETQYF	TGTGCCACCACGACGGGACAGGAGAGAGAGACCCAGTACTTC